This T cell receptor (beta chain) stems from a study of beta chain features in type 1 diabetes (dated by TCRdb to 2016 to 2019). Regarding the study in general: Patients and healthy donors did not differ in mean age, gender distribution, total cell number or subset yield. A total of roughly 100 million sorted cells were examined across all samples, and RNA yield correlated strongly with the number of cells per subset. In the study, recently diagnosed type 1 diabetes patients and matched healthy donors were compared on the TCRB repertoires of their sorted circulating CD4+ T cell subsets. Whereas all 30 or so donors provided naive and central memory subsets, regulatory and stem cell-like memory subsets were isolated from just 8 patients and roughly eight healthy donors. Summary of the overall study and its limitations: In all four CD4+ subsets, TCRB CDR3 length was moderately but significantly shorter in type 1 diabetes patients. Because the HLA sub-analyses included only small numbers of individuals, any influence of HLA type on TCRB rearrangement was left unresolved. Naive, central memory and regulatory TCRB repertoires appeared to be more alike among patients than among healthy donors. At VDJ recombination sites, patients with type 1 diabetes made fewer insertions and deleted more nucleotides, a pattern implying thymic rearrangement abnormalities. Sequencing cDNA rather than genomic DNA could over-represent highly expressing activated cells, although activation and CD3 levels did not differ between groups. Shorter templates might have been favored by PCR, but patient and control samples were amplified and corrected together, so both groups would have been affected equally by any skew.

In the case of this clone: Its antigen has not been determined. Per-base qualities were not stored, and no clone one base away is much larger.

The CDR3 sequence holds 13 residues, the cysteine and phenylalanine included. Only the CDR3 region is kept as DNA, spanning 39 bases read in frame from base 1. Cut back by 4 bases and 5 bases, the V and J ends lie 12 bases apart. In the germline V gene, CDR1 corresponds to SGDLS and CDR2 to YYNGEE. The High Capacity cDNA Reverse Transcription Kit was used to reverse transcribe all of the isolated RNA, meaning that expressed TCRB transcripts were what got sequenced. Deep immunoSEQ sequencing was applied to naive, central memory and regulatory T cell samples, giving an average of roughly 3.5 million total reads per sample. After sorted cells were lysed in RLT buffer, RNA was extracted with DNase-treated RNeasy Micro or Mini kits, with the choice depending on cell number. Each cell subset was processed on its own to prevent cross-contamination, while patient and healthy donor samples were processed together. TCRB sequences were amplified from cDNA with the immunoSEQ multiplex PCR, producing 87-bp fragments spanning the CDR3 region. Sequencing of the amplicons was done on the Illumina HiSeq platform. Under the source paper's analysis protocol: PCR bias was corrected computationally using synthetic template baselines, and reads within Hamming distance 2 were collapsed, with unmergeable singletons discarded. Reads were aligned against IMGT to assign V, D and J genes, CDR3 length and insertions or deletions at six rearrangement sites. Within each subset, clonotype counts were normalized to sorted cell number, and only after that were true diversity and Gini coefficients computed with the tcR R package. Repertoire sharing was quantified using the overlap coefficient calculated on TCRB nucleotide sequences. Imported from immuneACCESS, the table was reduced by TCRdb to in-frame sequences with V and J called. These copies leave out some clones; in studies compared against another copy, an unresolved V gene accounts for under half, and the cause of the remainder is not known. V and J calls and clone size are copied from that table; D and trimming were computed from the DNA. The sample table lists 150,000 to 200,000 clones, over 7.5% of them with a count of one. 2% to 2.5% of the sample rests with the top ten.

From each donor, a single peripheral blood sample of about 100 mL on average was drawn into heparinised tubes. Using a panel that included CD45RO, CCR7, CD25, CD127, CD95 and CD27, naive, central memory, regulatory and stem cell-like memory CD4+ T cells were sorted on a BD FACSAria II. A purity above 95% was achieved for all sorted populations. Right away, PBMCs were isolated by Lymphoprep density gradient centrifugation and were stained directly, with no culture step. So that batch effects would be minimized, each experiment stained and sorted samples in pairs, pairing one healthy donor with one patient.

The receptor was derived from a woman aged 18-29 years in good health. The material sequenced was central memory CD4+ T cells from blood. The rearranged chain carries TRBV9 and TRBJ2-5, with the D gene call left open. The base sequence is TGTGCCAGCAGCTCACGCCCCCGGGAGACCCAGTACTTC. The resulting protein is CASSSRPRETQYF.